This TCR beta chain was found in a study of early T cells in non-severe SARS-CoV-2 infection. As for the study in general: Chains were not paired, and sequencing was done on bulk RNA from unsorted whole blood.

This clonotype was seen ten or more times. Unique molecular identifiers (one per individual cDNA molecule) were attached. Each CDR3 protein gets one entry after TCRdb re-called the 5' RACE reads with MiXCR. The sample lists approximately 42,000 distinct CDR3 sequences; approximately 6.9% were seen once. The CDR3 sequence is 14 residues long. Germline values: CDR1 SGHVS, CDR2 FQNEAQ. Trimming stripped 2 bases from V and 2 bases from J, with 7 bases between. This rearrangement joins TRBV7-8 to TRBJ1-3; D gene ambiguous. This clonotype originated in an adult who was a healthcare worker with PCR-confirmed SARS-CoV-2 infection or an uninfected control (not recorded which). Sequencing was performed on whole blood. CDR3 protein: CASSLSGPGNTIYF. In DNA, the CDR3 is TGTGCCAGCAGCTTATCGGGCCCTGGAAACACCATATATTTT.